This T cell receptor beta chain was sequenced in a study of Ad26.COV2.S vaccination and SARS-CoV-2 variants. The CDR3 extends over 16 amino acids. Germline V gene data show CDR1 as SGHKS and CDR2 as YYEKEE (reference sequence). Trimming stripped 0 bases from V and 0 bases from J, with 9 bases between. This sample's treatment: some 20 received Ad26.COV2.S at low or high dose, single or two shots; several received placebo; per-sample allocation not given. Day 63 following the first vaccine or placebo injection was when the samples were taken. Generated by immunoSEQ multiplex PCR, the TCRdb table keeps only in-frame clones and is missing some. Of 200,000 to 300,000 clones listed, approximately 90% are singletons.

Sequences were derived from peripheral blood, sampled in a trial of Ad26.COV2.S vaccine versus placebo. The chain has TRBV5-5 and TRBJ1-4; D is unclear. This clonotype was sampled from a person between 18 and 59 years old who received the Ad26.COV2.S COVID-19 vaccine or a placebo. The CDR3 loop is CASSLVGTATNEKLFF. For the CDR3, the DNA is TGTGCCAGCAGCTTGGTTGGCACAGCAACTAATGAAAAACTGTTTTTT.